This passage covers 8 T cell receptor beta chains from one sample sequenced in a study of blood T cell repertoires in COVID-19. Profiled with immunoSEQ multiplex PCR; TCRdb holds only in-frame clones, not every one. The sample gives 34,000 or so clones, 80% of which show up once; approximately 30% is in the top ten. The sample was peripheral blood. These receptors were obtained from a man older than 75 with acute or convalescent COVID-19.

V is TRBV28 and J is TRBJ2-2; TRBD2 agrees at 11 bases. CDR3 length: 15 amino acids. Germline assignment: CDR1 MDHEN and CDR2 SYDVKM. The ends lost 8 bases at V and 3 bases at J; junction bases unmatched: 5. The CDR3 nucleotides read TGTGCCAGCGCCCTAGCGGGAGGATACACCGGGGAGCTGTTTTTT. It is translated as CASALAGGYTGELFF.

This chain links TRBV28 with TRBJ2-3; 8 nucleotides agree with TRBD2. After removal of 8 bases from V and 1 base from J, the junction contained 20 bases not matched to a gene. CDR3 size: 19 residues. CDR1 MDHEN and CDR2 SYDVKM come from the germline V gene. The CDR3 loop reads CASHSGWRGAPSRTDTQYF. The CDR3 coding sequence is TGTGCCAGCCACTCAGGATGGCGGGGGGCCCCATCTCGCACAGATACGCAGTATTTT.

This rearrangement joins TRBV2 to TRBJ2-2, with TRBD1 matching 12 bases. Germline V gene sequence: CDR1 SNHLY, CDR2 FYNNEI. The CDR3 extends over 15 amino acids. The V gene end was trimmed by 5 bases and the J gene end by 7 bases; junction bases not matched to a gene: 5. This chain's CDR3 is CASSWGQGAVGELFF. CDR3 DNA: TGTGCCAGCAGTTGGGGACAGGGGGCGGTCGGGGAGCTGTTTTTT.

The genes are TRBV9 and TRBJ2-5, with D maybe TRBD2 (6 bases). The CDR3 has 17 amino acids. Germline assignment: CDR1 SGDLS and CDR2 YYNGEE. V shed 0 bases and J shed 2 bases, with 17 bases lying between them. The DNA of the CDR3 is TGTGCCAGCAGCGTAGGGATGTCAATGGGGGGTCAAGAGACCCAGTACTTC. This translates into CASSVGMSMGGQETQYF.

In its sample, this clone ranks as medium-sized (0.01 to 0.1%). This rearrangement joins TRBV12-3 or TRBV12-4 to TRBJ2-7; D remains ambiguous. This CDR3 region has 12 residues. V lost 5 bases and J 6 bases, leaving 11 bases between the germline ends. CDR3 DNA sequence: TGTGCCAGCAGTCTCGGGTCTGTCGAGCAGTACTTC. Translated: CASSLGSVEQYF.

This chain connects TRBV4-1 to TRBJ2-4, with 8 bases fitting TRBD1. Germline trimming cut 1 base from V and 7 bases from J; bases unmatched to any gene: 6. There are 15 residues in the CDR3. Looked up from germline, CDR1 is MGHRA and CDR2 is YSYEKL. Here the CDR3 reads CASSQVRDRGNIQYF. The CDR3 DNA is TGCGCCAGCAGCCAAGTCAGAGACAGGGGTAACATTCAGTACTTC.

The chain links TRBV4-2 to TRBJ2-7; 8 positions agree with TRBD1. The CDR3 is 16 residues long. The trim removed 1 base at V and 5 bases at J, leaving 10 bases unmatched. Germline V CDR1 and CDR2: LGHNA, YNFKEQ. CDR3 protein: CASSQAHSGGAHEQYF. In DNA form, the CDR3 reads TGTGCCAGCAGCCAAGCACATTCAGGGGGCGCTCACGAGCAGTACTTC.

In DNA, the CDR3 is TGTGCCAGCAGTGAACCCGGGACAGGGGGAGGCGAGCAGTACTTC. Translating gives CASSEPGTGGGEQYF. The rearrangement links TRBV6-1 to TRBJ2-7; the match to TRBD1 covers 11 bases. The ends lost 2 bases at V and 6 bases at J; junction bases unmatched: 6. Germline V gene sequence: CDR1 MNHNS, CDR2 SASEGT. This CDR3 spans 15 amino acids.